This TCR beta chain stems from a study of T-cell memory formation after mild COVID-19. Whole-study findings and limits: Some responding clones appeared in pre-infection memory, suggesting cross-reactive memory joined. Of the contracting clones, CD4+ ones lay mainly in CM and EM, and CD8+ ones in EMRA.

Notes on this clonotype: What it binds is unknown.

TCRdb ran MiXCR on the 5' RACE reads and lists one entry per CDR3 protein. The sample yields approximately 580,000 distinct CDR3 sequences, roughly 22% seen once. V was pared by 0 bases and J by 12 bases, with 16 bases between. CDR1 is SGHRS, CDR2 YFSETQ, per germline. The CDR3 contains 14 residues. Sequencing was performed on PBMCs or a T cell subset sorted from them (not recorded which). V is TRBV5-1 and J is TRBJ2-1, with TRBD2 as a possible D gene (6 bases). The source of this sequence is an adult woman who had mild COVID-19 (a few samples of this study predate the infection). Cell type and time point are not known. This CDR3 is CASSLDPAEGGQFF. The DNA for the CDR3 is TGCGCCAGCAGCTTGGATCCAGCGGAGGGTGGGCAGTTCTTC.